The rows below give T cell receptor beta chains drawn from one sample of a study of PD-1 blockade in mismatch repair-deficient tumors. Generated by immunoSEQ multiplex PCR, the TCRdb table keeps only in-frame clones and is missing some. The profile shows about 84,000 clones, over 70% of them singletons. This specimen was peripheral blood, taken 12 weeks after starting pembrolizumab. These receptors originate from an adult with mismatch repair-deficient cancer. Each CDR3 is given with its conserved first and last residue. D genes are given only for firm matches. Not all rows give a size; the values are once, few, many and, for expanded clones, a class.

cdr3_aa: CASSASGQDYGYTF
cdr3_nt: TGTGCCAGCAGCGCTTCCGGACAGGACTATGGCTACACCTTC
v_call: TRBV9
d_call: TRBD1
clone_size: NA
j_call: TRBJ1-2

cdr3_aa: CASSIRSGFSNTEAFF
cdr3_nt: TGTGCCAGTAGTATACGGTCAGGTTTTTCGAACACTGAAGCTTTCTTT
v_call: TRBV19
d_call: NA
clone_size: few
j_call: TRBJ1-1

cdr3_aa: CASSPGQGLNQPQHF
cdr3_nt: TGTGCCAGCAGCCCGGGACAGGGGCTCAATCAGCCCCAGCATTTT
v_call: TRBV28
d_call: TRBD1
clone_size: NA
j_call: TRBJ1-5

cdr3_aa: CASSLGLAGGIGELFF
cdr3_nt: TGTGCCAGCAGCTTGGGACTAGCGGGAGGAATCGGGGAGCTGTTTTTT
v_call: TRBV7-3
d_call: TRBD2
clone_size: NA
j_call: TRBJ2-2

cdr3_aa: CASSFSGRGGDTQYF
cdr3_nt: TGCGCCAGCAGCTTTAGCGGGAGGGGCGGAGATACGCAGTATTTT
v_call: TRBV5-1
d_call: TRBD2
clone_size: once
j_call: TRBJ2-3

cdr3_aa: CASSRTGTGHYEQYF
cdr3_nt: TGTGCCAGCAGTCGAACCGGGACAGGGCACTACGAGCAGTACTTC
v_call: TRBV6-5
d_call: TRBD1
clone_size: NA
j_call: TRBJ2-7

cdr3_aa: CASQTMGGLNTEAFF
cdr3_nt: TGTGCCAGCCAAACAATGGGGGGACTGAACACTGAAGCTTTCTTT
v_call: TRBV7-9
d_call: NA
clone_size: NA
j_call: TRBJ1-1

cdr3_aa: CATSRVEGRAKNIQYF
cdr3_nt: TGTGCCACCAGCAGAGTCGAGGGAAGAGCCAAAAACATTCAGTACTTC
v_call: TRBV15
d_call: NA
clone_size: NA
j_call: TRBJ2-4

cdr3_aa: CASSLGQGLPYEQYF
cdr3_nt: TGCGCCAGCAGCTTGGGACAGGGCCTACCCTACGAGCAGTACTTC
v_call: TRBV5-1
d_call: TRBD1
clone_size: NA
j_call: TRBJ2-7

cdr3_aa: CASSTPRDGHYNEQFF
cdr3_nt: TGTGCCAGCAGCACACCCCGGGACGGACATTACAATGAGCAGTTCTTC
v_call: TRBV9
d_call: NA
clone_size: NA
j_call: TRBJ2-1

cdr3_aa: CASSASGYEQYF
cdr3_nt: TGTGCCAGCAGCGCCAGCGGCTACGAGCAGTACTTC
v_call: TRBV9
d_call: NA
clone_size: NA
j_call: TRBJ2-7

cdr3_aa: CASSYSTVKWSYTF
cdr3_nt: TGTGCCAGCAGTTACTCGACGGTAAAATGGAGCTACACCTTC
v_call: TRBV6-5
d_call: NA
clone_size: NA
j_call: TRBJ1-2

cdr3_aa: CASSQVGSAGAQTQYF
cdr3_nt: TGCGCCAGCAGCCAAGTTGGCTCGGCGGGAGCGCAGACCCAGTACTTC
v_call: TRBV4-1
d_call: TRBD2
clone_size: many
j_call: TRBJ2-5

cdr3_aa: CAWTQGVDNQPQHF
cdr3_nt: TGTGCCTGGACTCAGGGGGTTGACAATCAGCCCCAGCATTTT
v_call: TRBV30
d_call: TRBD1
clone_size: NA
j_call: TRBJ1-5

cdr3_aa: CSASPGLEAFF
cdr3_nt: TGCAGTGCTAGTCCAGGGCTTGAAGCTTTCTTT
v_call: TRBV20-1
d_call: NA
clone_size: NA
j_call: TRBJ1-1

cdr3_aa: CASSIGTRGYEQYF
cdr3_nt: TGTGCCAGCAGCATTGGGACTAGGGGCTACGAGCAGTACTTC
v_call: TRBV9
d_call: TRBD2
clone_size: NA
j_call: TRBJ2-7

cdr3_aa: CASSPRTYGYTF
cdr3_nt: TGTGCCAGCAGTCCCAGGACCTATGGCTACACCTTC
v_call: TRBV28
d_call: NA
clone_size: once
j_call: TRBJ1-2

cdr3_aa: CASSAGGTEAFF
cdr3_nt: TGTGCCAGCAGCGCTGGGGGCACTGAAGCTTTCTTT
v_call: TRBV5-6
d_call: NA
clone_size: NA
j_call: TRBJ1-1

cdr3_aa: CASSDSGREQYF
cdr3_nt: TGTGCCAGCAGTGATTCCGGGCGAGAGCAGTACTTC
v_call: TRBV25-1
d_call: NA
clone_size: NA
j_call: TRBJ2-7

cdr3_aa: CASSLTGQYGYTF
cdr3_nt: TGTGCCAGCAGTTTGACAGGGCAGTATGGCTACACCTTC
v_call: TRBV28
d_call: TRBD1
clone_size: NA
j_call: TRBJ1-2

cdr3_aa: CASSPGGHLTDTQYF
cdr3_nt: TGTGCCAGCAGCCCCGGGGGCCATCTCACAGATACGCAGTATTTT
v_call: TRBV25-1
d_call: NA
clone_size: NA
j_call: TRBJ2-3

cdr3_aa: CASSPKVRIGYEQYF
cdr3_nt: TGTGCCAGCAGCCCAAAGGTCCGGATTGGCTACGAGCAGTACTTC
v_call: TRBV7-9
d_call: NA
clone_size: NA
j_call: TRBJ2-7

cdr3_aa: CASSAGLQETQYF
cdr3_nt: TGCGCCAGCAGCGCGGGACTCCAAGAGACCCAGTACTTC
v_call: TRBV5-1
d_call: NA
clone_size: NA
j_call: TRBJ2-5

cdr3_aa: CASSPTGTSETQYF
cdr3_nt: TGTGCCAGCAGCCCCACAGGGACCAGCGAGACCCAGTACTTC
v_call: TRBV11-3
d_call: NA
clone_size: NA
j_call: TRBJ2-5

cdr3_aa: CASSSLAGEEQFF
cdr3_nt: TGCGCCAGCAGCTCACTAGCGGGAGAGGAGCAGTTCTTC
v_call: TRBV4-1
d_call: TRBD2
clone_size: NA
j_call: TRBJ2-1

cdr3_aa: CASSPRTRAGQPQHF
cdr3_nt: TGTGCCAGTAGTCCACGTACCAGGGCGGGTCAGCCCCAGCATTTT
v_call: TRBV19
d_call: NA
clone_size: NA
j_call: TRBJ1-5

cdr3_aa: CASSLAPGGSYEQYF
cdr3_nt: TGTGCCAGCAGCTTGGCCCCAGGGGGCTCCTACGAGCAGTACTTC
v_call: TRBV5-5
d_call: TRBD1
clone_size: many
j_call: TRBJ2-7

cdr3_aa: CASSVVTGRGNEQFF
cdr3_nt: TGTGCCAGCAGCGTAGTGACCGGGAGAGGCAATGAGCAGTTCTTC
v_call: TRBV9
d_call: NA
clone_size: NA
j_call: TRBJ2-1

cdr3_aa: CASSQPPREGPYNEQFF
cdr3_nt: TGTGCCAGCTCCCAACCCCCGCGGGAGGGCCCCTACAATGAGCAGTTCTTC
v_call: TRBV27
d_call: TRBD2
clone_size: few
j_call: TRBJ2-1

cdr3_aa: CASSFTGATNYGYTF
cdr3_nt: TGTGCCAGCAGTTTTACAGGGGCGACGAACTATGGCTACACCTTC
v_call: TRBV6-6
d_call: TRBD1
clone_size: NA
j_call: TRBJ1-2

cdr3_aa: CASSLGGPYEQYF
cdr3_nt: TGTGCTAGCAGCTTAGGGGGTCCCTACGAGCAGTACTTC
v_call: TRBV7-7
d_call: NA
clone_size: NA
j_call: TRBJ2-7

cdr3_aa: CATGGYGGELFF
cdr3_nt: TGTGCCACCGGGGGATATGGCGGGGAGCTGTTTTTT
v_call: TRBV19
d_call: NA
clone_size: NA
j_call: TRBJ2-2

cdr3_aa: CASSLEGQGGYGYTF
cdr3_nt: TGTGCCAGCAGCTTAGAGGGACAGGGTGGTTATGGCTACACCTTC
v_call: TRBV5-6
d_call: TRBD1
clone_size: NA
j_call: TRBJ1-2

cdr3_aa: CASSVEGSSYEQYF
cdr3_nt: TGTGCCAGCAGCGTTGAGGGGAGCTCCTACGAGCAGTACTTC
v_call: TRBV9
d_call: NA
clone_size: once
j_call: TRBJ2-7

cdr3_aa: CASSLVASVTGELFF
cdr3_nt: TGTGCCAGCAGCTTAGTGGCTAGCGTTACCGGGGAGCTGTTTTTT
v_call: TRBV11-2
d_call: NA
clone_size: few
j_call: TRBJ2-2

cdr3_aa: CSVEWGQAEQETQYF
cdr3_nt: TGCAGCGTTGAGTGGGGACAGGCTGAACAAGAGACCCAGTACTTC
v_call: TRBV29-1
d_call: TRBD1
clone_size: NA
j_call: TRBJ2-5

cdr3_aa: CATRLVREQYF
cdr3_nt: TGTGCCACCCGACTAGTCCGCGAGCAGTACTTC
v_call: TRBV6-5
d_call: NA
clone_size: NA
j_call: TRBJ2-7

cdr3_aa: CAWLAWTGNTIYF
cdr3_nt: TGTGCCTGGTTGGCGTGGACTGGAAACACCATATATTTT
v_call: TRBV30
d_call: NA
clone_size: NA
j_call: TRBJ1-3